These 19 T cell receptor beta chains share one sample of origin, sequenced in a study of shared clonotypes between healthy human individuals. The table came from immunoSEQ multiplex PCR; TCRdb's copy has only in-frame clones and leaves some out. The sample contains 600,000 or so clones, 98% of which appear only once. It was CD45RO-negative cells, positively selected for CCR7, that made up naive CD8 cells, with terminally differentiated effector memory CD45RA+ cells excluded. The source material was naive CD8+ T cells sorted from blood. These receptors were obtained from a man aged 25-45 years in good health.

This chain uses TRBV27 with TRBJ1-5; D unclear. Deletions cut 2 bases from V and 4 bases from J, with 12 bases between. The germline CDR1 and CDR2 sequences are MNHEY and SMNVEV (reference sequence). This CDR3 comprises 15 residues. CDR3 protein: CASSLRLGPNQPQHF. CDR3 DNA sequence: TGTGCCAGCAGTTTAAGACTGGGCCCGAATCAGCCCCAGCATTTT.

V is TRBV9 and J is TRBJ2-7, with 8 bases that match TRBD2. Unmatched junction bases numbered 6, after V lost 0 bases and J lost 4 bases. The length of the CDR3 is 15 residues. CDR1 and CDR2 (germline): SGDLS, YYNGEE. The CDR3 region has the DNA TGTGCCAGCAGCGTAGCTGCGGGGGGCGGGTACGAGCAGTACTTC. Its translation: CASSVAAGGGYEQYF.

V is TRBV7-9 and J is TRBJ1-1; 8 bases match TRBD1. In germline, CDR1 is SEHNR, CDR2 FQNEAQ (reference sequence). The CDR3 is 16 amino acids. V lost 4 bases to trimming and J lost 5 bases; unmatched junction nucleotides: 12. The CDR3, as DNA: TGTGCCAGCAGCTCGCCCGGACAGGGCCCGGGTACTGAAGCTTTCTTT. Translation gives CASSSPGQGPGTEAFF.

This CDR3 reads CASSYYYREVEQYF. In nucleotides, the CDR3 is TGTGCCAGCAGTTACTATTACAGGGAGGTCGAGCAGTACTTC. The V and J genes are TRBV6-5 and TRBJ2-7, with D perhaps TRBD1 or TRBD2 (6 bases each). Trimming cost V 1 base and J 6 bases, with 13 bases left between them. This CDR3 spans 14 amino acids. Germline V gene data show CDR1 as MNHEY and CDR2 as SVGAGI.

CDR3 nucleotide sequence: TGTGCCAGCAGCTTGTTGTCAGGGGGGAACACTGAAGCTTTCTTT. Translation: CASSLLSGGNTEAFF. The V and J genes are TRBV5-6 and TRBJ1-1; 7 bases fit TRBD1. CDR1 SGHDT and CDR2 YYEEEE come from the germline V gene. This CDR3 is built from 15 residues. J lost 1 base, V lost 1 base, and 4 bases had no gene match.

V gene TRBV29-1 combines with J gene TRBJ2-7; unclear D gene. V dropped 4 bases and J dropped 0 bases, with 10 bases sitting between them. CDR3 length: 13 residues. Per the germline V gene, CDR1 is SQVTM and CDR2 is ANQGSEA. The CDR3 reads CSVAGRSSYEQYF. Written as DNA, the CDR3 is TGCAGCGTTGCTGGCAGGAGCTCCTACGAGCAGTACTTC.

This chain uses TRBV9 with TRBJ2-5, with D unclear. From germline, CDR1 is SGDLS and CDR2 YYNGEE. The ends were cut back, 4 bases at V and 3 bases at J, with 16 bases in the middle. This CDR3 contains 15 residues. As DNA, the CDR3 is TGTGCCAGCAGCCCCCGCATCGGGTCGGAAGAGACCCAGTACTTC. It encodes CASSPRIGSEETQYF.

The V gene is TRBV11-2, the J gene TRBJ2-7, with a tentative D call TRBD1 (6 bases). This CDR3 is 13 amino acids long. The V end was cut by 5 bases, the J end by 2 bases, with 10 bases between. Germline V lookup: CDR1 SGHAT, CDR2 FQNNGV. The CDR3 DNA sequence: TGTGCCAGCAGCCCGGGGACAACCTACGAGCAGTACTTC. Protein: CASSPGTTYEQYF.

The chain uses TRBV27 and TRBJ1-2; 10 nucleotides match TRBD1. This CDR3 is built from 15 residues. CDR1 and CDR2 from the germline V gene are MNHEY and SMNVEV (reference sequence). J was trimmed by 2 bases and V by 6 bases; bases with no gene match: 6. The CDR3 is CASRGKGQGNYGYTF. CDR3 nucleotides: TGTGCCAGCAGGGGAAAGGGACAGGGGAACTATGGCTACACCTTC.

The CDR3 reads CATSSYRASEQYF. Here the CDR3 DNA reads TGTGCCACCAGCAGTTACAGGGCGAGTGAGCAGTACTTC. The chain joins TRBV15 to TRBJ2-7; the D gene is possibly TRBD1 (6 bases). Germline V gene lookup returns CDR1 LNHNV and CDR2 YYDKDF (reference sequence). The CDR3 length is 13 residues. V gave up 3 bases and J gave up 7 bases, with 13 bases separating them.

The V call is TRBV27, the J call TRBJ1-2; TRBD1 agrees at 10 bases. This CDR3 has 15 residues. Per the germline V gene, CDR1 is MNHEY and CDR2 is SMNVEV (reference sequence). The J segment lost 0 bases and the V segment lost 7 bases, leaving 5 bases of the junction unmatched. Here the CDR3 reads CASKPGTGANYGYTF. In nucleotides, the CDR3 is TGTGCCAGCAAGCCAGGGACAGGGGCTAACTATGGCTACACCTTC.

The chain links TRBV30 to TRBJ2-5; D is undetermined. Germline CDR1 reads GTSNPN; CDR2 reads SVGIG (reference sequence). This CDR3 has 14 residues. The CDR3 here is CASQTTGHQETQYF. CDR3 coding DNA: TGTGCATCCCAAACGACGGGTCACCAAGAGACCCAGTACTTC.

The chain recombines TRBV11-2 with TRBJ1-4, with 8 bases fitting TRBD1. Germline V gene lookup returns CDR1 SGHAT and CDR2 FQNNGV. V shed 0 bases and J 8 bases; nucleotides not matched to a gene: 14. The CDR3 is made up of 18 amino acids. The CDR3 DNA follows: TGTGCCAGCAGCTTAGATGGTCAGGGGGCGCTTATTTGGGAAAAACTGTTTTTT. As protein: CASSLDGQGALIWEKLFF.

The chain has TRBV5-1 and TRBJ2-5, with 9 nucleotides matching TRBD1. The CDR3 extends over 15 amino acids. Losses at the gene ends were 0 bases for V and 5 bases for J; bases not matched to a gene: 5. Germline CDR1 SGHRS, CDR2 YFSETQ. This chain's CDR3 is CASSLGTGGIETQYF. CDR3 DNA sequence: TGCGCCAGCAGCTTGGGTACAGGGGGCATCGAGACCCAGTACTTC.

The CDR3 loop is CASSLPPFYEQYF. The CDR3, as DNA: TGTGCCAGCAGTTTGCCCCCTTTCTACGAGCAGTACTTC. This chain joins TRBV27 and TRBJ2-7; D is undetermined. CDR3 size: 13 residues. The V gene lost 3 bases and the J gene lost 3 bases, with 9 bases spanning the gap. CDR1 MNHEY and CDR2 SMNVEV come from the germline V gene (reference sequence).

The V call is TRBV4-1, the J call TRBJ2-7; either TRBD1 or TRBD2 may fit D (5 bases each). Trimming left V 5 bases short and J 2 bases short, with 13 bases between. This CDR3 has 14 residues. Per germline, CDR1 MGHRA and CDR2 YSYEKL. CDR3 in amino acids: CASSSRDGTYEQYF. The CDR3 DNA follows: TGCGCCAGCAGCTCCCGGGACGGAACCTACGAGCAGTACTTC.

The chain is built from TRBV2 and TRBJ2-7; D remains ambiguous. The germline V gene has CDR1 SNHLY and CDR2 FYNNEI. CDR3 length: 13 residues. Trimming cost V 3 bases and J 2 bases, with 8 bases left between them. CDR3 residues: CASSDDVAYEQYF. The CDR3 DNA sequence: TGTGCCAGCAGTGACGACGTAGCCTACGAGCAGTACTTC.

A single count supports this clone. Other DNA sequences of this sample code for an identical CDR3. The rearrangement uses TRBV5-6 and TRBJ2-7; no definite D call. Germline V lookup: CDR1 SGHDT, CDR2 YYEEEE. The CDR3 spans 12 residues. The V end was cut by 1 base, the J end by 0 bases, with 2 bases between. CDR3 bases: TGTGCCAGCAGCTTGACCTCCTACGAGCAGTACTTC. It specifies CASSLTSYEQYF.

CDR3: CASSQDRAGLNEQYF. The CDR3 bases are TGCGCCAGCAGCCAAGACCGGGCAGGGTTGAACGAGCAGTACTTC. The rearrangement joins TRBV4-3 to TRBJ2-7; D possibly corresponds to TRBD1 (5 bases). This CDR3 has 15 amino acids. Germline loops: CDR1 LGHNA, CDR2 YSLEER. With 0 bases removed from V and 5 bases from J, the gap between germline ends came to 14 bases.